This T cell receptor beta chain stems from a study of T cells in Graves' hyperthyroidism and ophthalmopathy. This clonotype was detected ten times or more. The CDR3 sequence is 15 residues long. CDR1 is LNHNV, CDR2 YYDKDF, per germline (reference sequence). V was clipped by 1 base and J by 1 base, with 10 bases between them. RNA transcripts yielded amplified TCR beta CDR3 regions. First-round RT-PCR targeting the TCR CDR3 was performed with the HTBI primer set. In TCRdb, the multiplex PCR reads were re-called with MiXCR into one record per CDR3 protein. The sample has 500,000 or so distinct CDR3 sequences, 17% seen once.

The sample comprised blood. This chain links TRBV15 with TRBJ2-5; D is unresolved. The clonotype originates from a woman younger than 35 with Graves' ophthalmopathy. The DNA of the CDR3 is TGTGCCACCAGCAGAGGTTTTACGGGCCAAGAGACCCAGTACTTC. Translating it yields CATSRGFTGQETQYF.